This T cell receptor (beta chain) was captured by sequencing in a study of blood T cell repertoires in COVID-19. This clone was seen repeatedly, ten times or more. This CDR3 is 18 amino acids long. The V end was cut by 6 bases, the J end by 2 bases, with 20 bases between. Germline-derived CDR1 and CDR2 are SGHVS and FQNEAQ. Sequencing was performed with immunoSEQ multiplex PCR; in TCRdb, only in-frame clones are kept and a portion is missing. Found here are 140,000 or so clones, around three quarters of them singletons; the top ten hold roughly 15%. Source material: peripheral blood. The gene calls are TRBV7-8 and TRBJ2-6, with a possible D match to TRBD1 (5 bases). This clonotype originated in a man between 45 and 60 years old with acute or convalescent COVID-19. The CDR3 sequence: CASRPRQGRAPGANVLTF. CDR3 DNA: TGTGCCAGCAGGCCCCGGCAGGGAAGGGCCCCTGGGGCCAACGTCCTGACTTTC.